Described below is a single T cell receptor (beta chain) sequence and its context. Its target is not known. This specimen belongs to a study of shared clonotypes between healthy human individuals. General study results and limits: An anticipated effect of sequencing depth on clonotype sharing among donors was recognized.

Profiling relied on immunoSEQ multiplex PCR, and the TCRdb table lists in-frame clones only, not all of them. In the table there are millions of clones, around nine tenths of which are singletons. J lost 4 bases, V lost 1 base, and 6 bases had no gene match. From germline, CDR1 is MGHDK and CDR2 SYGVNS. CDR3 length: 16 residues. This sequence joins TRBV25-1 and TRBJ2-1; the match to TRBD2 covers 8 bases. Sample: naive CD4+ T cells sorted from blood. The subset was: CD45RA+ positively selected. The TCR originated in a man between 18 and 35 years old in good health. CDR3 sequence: CASSELLAELYNEQFF. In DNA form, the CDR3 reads TGTGCCAGCAGTGAATTACTAGCGGAGTTATACAATGAGCAGTTCTTC.